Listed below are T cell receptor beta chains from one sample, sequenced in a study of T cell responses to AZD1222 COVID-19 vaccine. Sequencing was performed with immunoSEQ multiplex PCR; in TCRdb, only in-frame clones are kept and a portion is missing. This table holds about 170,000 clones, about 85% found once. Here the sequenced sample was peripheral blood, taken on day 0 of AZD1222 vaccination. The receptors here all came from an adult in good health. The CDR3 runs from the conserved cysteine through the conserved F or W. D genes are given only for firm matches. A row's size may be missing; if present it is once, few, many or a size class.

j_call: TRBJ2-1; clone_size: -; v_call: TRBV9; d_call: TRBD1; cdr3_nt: TGTGCCAGCAGCGTTGGGGACAGGGTAGAAGATGAGCAGTTCTTC; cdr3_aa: CASSVGDRVEDEQFF
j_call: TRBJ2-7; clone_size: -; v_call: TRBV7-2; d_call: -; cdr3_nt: TGTGCCAGCAGCTTAAGAGGGGGGGACAGGCCCTCCTACGAGCAGTACTTC; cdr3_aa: CASSLRGGDRPSYEQYF
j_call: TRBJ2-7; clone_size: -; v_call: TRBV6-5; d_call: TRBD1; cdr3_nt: TGTGCCAGCAGTTACACGGGACAGGGGGCCTACGAGCAGTACTTC; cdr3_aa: CASSYTGQGAYEQYF
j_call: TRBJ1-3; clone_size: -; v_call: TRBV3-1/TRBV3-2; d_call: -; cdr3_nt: TGTGCCAGCAGCAGACAGAACTCTGGAAACACCATATATTTT; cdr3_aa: CASSRQNSGNTIYF
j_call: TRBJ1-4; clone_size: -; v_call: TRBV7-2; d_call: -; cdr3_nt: TGTGCCAGCGGTCGGGGGGGCGCGGGTGCAACTAATGAAAAACTGTTTTTT; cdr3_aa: CASGRGGAGATNEKLFF
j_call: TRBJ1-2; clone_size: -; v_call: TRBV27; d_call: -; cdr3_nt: TGTGCCAGCAGTTTATCGTCGAGACCATGGGATGGCTACACCTTC; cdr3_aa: CASSLSSRPWDGYTF
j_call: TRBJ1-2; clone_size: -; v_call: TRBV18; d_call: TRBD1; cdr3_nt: TGTGCCAGCTCGGTCGACAGGGTGAGCGGCTACACCTTC; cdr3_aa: CASSVDRVSGYTF
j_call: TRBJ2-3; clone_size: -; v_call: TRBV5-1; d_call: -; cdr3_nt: TGCGCCAGCCGGGGCAGCACAGATACGCAGTATTTT; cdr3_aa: CASRGSTDTQYF
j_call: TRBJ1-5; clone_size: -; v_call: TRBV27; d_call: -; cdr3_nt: TGTGCCAGCAGTTTATCGTCTCTCCAGCCCCAGCATTTT; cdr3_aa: CASSLSSLQPQHF
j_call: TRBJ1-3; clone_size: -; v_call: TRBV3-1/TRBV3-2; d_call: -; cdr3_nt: TGTGCCAGCAGCCAATCACTGAGGGGAGGGTCTGGAAACACCATATATTTT; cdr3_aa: CASSQSLRGGSGNTIYF
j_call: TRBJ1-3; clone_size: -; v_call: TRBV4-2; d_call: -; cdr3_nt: TGTGCCAGCAGCCCGTTAAATGGTATCCCTGGAAACACCATATATTTT; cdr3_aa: CASSPLNGIPGNTIYF
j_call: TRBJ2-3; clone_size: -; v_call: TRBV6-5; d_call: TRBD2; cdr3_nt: TGTGCCACCGAGGAGAGCGGGAGCCTCACAGATACGCAGTATTTT; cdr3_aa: CATEESGSLTDTQYF
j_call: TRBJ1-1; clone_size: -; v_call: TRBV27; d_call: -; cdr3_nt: TGTGCCAGCAAGATCCTCGGGGACACTGAAGCTTTCTTT; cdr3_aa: CASKILGDTEAFF
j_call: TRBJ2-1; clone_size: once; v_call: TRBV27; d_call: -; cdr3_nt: TGTGCCAGCAGTCCCGCGAGTAGCGGCGGCAATGAGCAGTTCTTC; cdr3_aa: CASSPASSGGNEQFF
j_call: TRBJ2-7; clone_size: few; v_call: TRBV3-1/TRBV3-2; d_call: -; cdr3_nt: TGTGCCAGCAGCCAAGATAGCAGCGGTGAGGGCTACGAGCAGTACTTC; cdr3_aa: CASSQDSSGEGYEQYF
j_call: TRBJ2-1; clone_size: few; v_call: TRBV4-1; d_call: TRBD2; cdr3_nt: TGCGCCAGCAGCCAAGATGGGGGGGAGGGGTACAATGAGCAGTTCTTC; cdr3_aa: CASSQDGGEGYNEQFF
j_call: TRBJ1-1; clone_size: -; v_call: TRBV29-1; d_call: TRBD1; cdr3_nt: TGCAGCGTCGACGATCCAGGGGGGGAAGAAGCTTTCTTT; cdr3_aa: CSVDDPGGEEAFF
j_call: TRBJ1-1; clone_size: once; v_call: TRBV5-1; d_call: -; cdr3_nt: TGCGCCAGCAGCAAGGGTGCAACTGAAGCTTTCTTT; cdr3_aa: CASSKGATEAFF
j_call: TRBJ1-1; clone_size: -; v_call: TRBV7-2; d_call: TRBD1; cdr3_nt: TGTGCCAGCAGCTTTCCCCAACAGGGGGCGAACACTGAAGCTTTCTTT; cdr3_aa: CASSFPQQGANTEAFF
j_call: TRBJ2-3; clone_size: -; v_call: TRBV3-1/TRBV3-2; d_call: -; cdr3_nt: TGTGCCAGCAGCCAAGCAGGCTACACAGATACGCAGTATTTT; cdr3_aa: CASSQAGYTDTQYF
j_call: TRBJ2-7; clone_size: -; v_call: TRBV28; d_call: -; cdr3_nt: TGTGCCAGCAGTTTTTCGGCTTACTCCTACGAGCAGTACTTC; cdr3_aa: CASSFSAYSYEQYF
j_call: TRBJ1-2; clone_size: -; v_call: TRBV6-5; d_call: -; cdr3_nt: TGTGCCAGCAGTTACGGCGACGGGATGAGAGGCTACACCTTC; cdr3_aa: CASSYGDGMRGYTF
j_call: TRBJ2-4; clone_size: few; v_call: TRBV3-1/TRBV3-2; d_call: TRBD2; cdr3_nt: TGTGCCAGCAGCCCTGGACTAGCGTCAGCCAAAAACATTCAGTACTTC; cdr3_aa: CASSPGLASAKNIQYF
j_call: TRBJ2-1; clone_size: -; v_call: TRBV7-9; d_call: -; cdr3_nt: TGTGCCAGCAGCCCCTTGGACAATGAGCAGTTCTTC; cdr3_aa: CASSPLDNEQFF
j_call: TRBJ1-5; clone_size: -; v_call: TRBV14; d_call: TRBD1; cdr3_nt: TGTGCCAGCAATAAACAGGGGGCAGGGAGGAATCAGCCCCAGCATTTT; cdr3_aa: CASNKQGAGRNQPQHF
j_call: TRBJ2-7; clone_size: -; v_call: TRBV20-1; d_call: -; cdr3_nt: TGCAGTGCTAGTGGGGGGGGCGACTTCTACGAGCAGTACTTC; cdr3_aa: CSASGGGDFYEQYF
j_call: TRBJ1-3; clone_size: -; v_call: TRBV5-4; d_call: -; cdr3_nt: TGTGCCAGCAGCCTGGGGGGCGTTCCTGGAAACACCATATATTTT; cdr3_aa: CASSLGGVPGNTIYF
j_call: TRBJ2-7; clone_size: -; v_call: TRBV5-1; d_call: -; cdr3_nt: TGCGCCAGCAGCCGGACGGCCTTTGGTAGCTCCTACGAGCAGTACTTC; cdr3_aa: CASSRTAFGSSYEQYF
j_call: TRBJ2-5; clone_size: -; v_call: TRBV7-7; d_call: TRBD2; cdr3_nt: TGTGCCAGCAGCAAACGACTAGCCTGGGGGGAGACCCAGTACTTC; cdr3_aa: CASSKRLAWGETQYF
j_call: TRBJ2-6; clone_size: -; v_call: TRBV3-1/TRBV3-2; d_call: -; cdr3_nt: TGTGCCAGCAGCCAAGTCCCCCTCTCTGGGGCCAACGTCCTGACTTTC; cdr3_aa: CASSQVPLSGANVLTF
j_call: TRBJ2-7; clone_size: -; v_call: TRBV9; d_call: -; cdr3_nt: TGTGCCAGCAGCGTAGCTGGGGGGAGAAATCTTAACGAGCAGTACTTC; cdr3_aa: CASSVAGGRNLNEQYF
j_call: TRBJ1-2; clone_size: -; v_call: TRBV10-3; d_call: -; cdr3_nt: TGTGCCATCAGTGAGTGGGAAATCGGCTATGGCTACACCTTC; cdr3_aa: CAISEWEIGYGYTF
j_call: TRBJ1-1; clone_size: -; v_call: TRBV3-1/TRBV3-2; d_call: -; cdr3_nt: TGTGCCAGCAGCCCAGGGCAGGGGCTGACCACTGAAGCTTTCTTT; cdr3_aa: CASSPGQGLTTEAFF
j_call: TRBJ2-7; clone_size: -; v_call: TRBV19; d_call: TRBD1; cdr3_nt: TGTGCCAGTAGTATGAGTAAGGGACAGGGGGCGCAGGAGCAGTACTTC; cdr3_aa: CASSMSKGQGAQEQYF
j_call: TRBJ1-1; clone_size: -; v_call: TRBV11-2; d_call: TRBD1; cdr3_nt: TGTGCCAGCAGCTTGGGAGGACAGGGGTACACTGAAGCTTTCTTT; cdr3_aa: CASSLGGQGYTEAFF
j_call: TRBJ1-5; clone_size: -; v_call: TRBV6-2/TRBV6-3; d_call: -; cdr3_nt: TGTGCCAGCAGTTACGGACAGAATCAGCCCCAGCATTTT; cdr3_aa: CASSYGQNQPQHF
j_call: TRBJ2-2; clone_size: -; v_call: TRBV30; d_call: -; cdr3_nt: TGTGCCTGGAGGGGTGGGCCCGGGGAGCTGTTTTTT; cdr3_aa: CAWRGGPGELFF
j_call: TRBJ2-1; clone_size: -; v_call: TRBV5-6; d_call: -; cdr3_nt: TGTGCCAGCAGCTTGGAATTACTAGCATCCGAGCAGTTCTTC; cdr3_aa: CASSLELLASEQFF
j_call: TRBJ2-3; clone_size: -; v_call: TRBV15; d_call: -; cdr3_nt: TGTGCCACCGGAGGGACACCCGCAGATACGCAGTATTTT; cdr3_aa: CATGGTPADTQYF
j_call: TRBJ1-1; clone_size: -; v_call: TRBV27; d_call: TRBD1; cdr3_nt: TGTGCCAGCAGGGAGACAGGGGGCAGGAACACTGAAGCTTTCTTT; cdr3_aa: CASRETGGRNTEAFF
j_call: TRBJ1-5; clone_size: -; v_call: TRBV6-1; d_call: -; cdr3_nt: TGTGCCAGCAGTCAAGCAGGAGGGAATCAGCCCCAGCATTTT; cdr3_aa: CASSQAGGNQPQHF
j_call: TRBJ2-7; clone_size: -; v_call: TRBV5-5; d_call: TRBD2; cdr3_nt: TGTGCCAGCAGCTGGGGACTAGCGGGAGGAGCCTACGAGCAGTACTTC; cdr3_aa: CASSWGLAGGAYEQYF
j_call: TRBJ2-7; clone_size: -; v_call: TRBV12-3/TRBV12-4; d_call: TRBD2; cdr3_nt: TGTGCCAGCAGTTTACTAGCGGGAGCCGAGCAGTACTTC; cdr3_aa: CASSLLAGAEQYF
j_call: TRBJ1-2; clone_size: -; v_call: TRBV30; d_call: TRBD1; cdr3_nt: TGTGCCTCACGGGACAGGGGCGCAACTAACTATGGCTACACCTTC; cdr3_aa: CASRDRGATNYGYTF
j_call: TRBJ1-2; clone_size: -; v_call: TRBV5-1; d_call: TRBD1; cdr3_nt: TGCGCCAGCAGCCTTACCACCGGGACAGGGACAGGGTATGGCTACACCTTC; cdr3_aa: CASSLTTGTGTGYGYTF
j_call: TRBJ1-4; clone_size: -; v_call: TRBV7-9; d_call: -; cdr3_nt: TGTGCCAGCAGCTCCGCGGCAGATGAAAAACTGTTTTTT; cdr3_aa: CASSSAADEKLFF
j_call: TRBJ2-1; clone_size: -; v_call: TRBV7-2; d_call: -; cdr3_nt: TGTGCCAGCAGCTTAGAAAGCGGACTAACCTACAATGAGCAGTTCTTC; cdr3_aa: CASSLESGLTYNEQFF
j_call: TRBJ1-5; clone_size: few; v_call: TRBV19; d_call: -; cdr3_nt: TGTGCCAGTAGTATAGGAGGGGCCCATAGCAATCAGCCCCAGCATTTT; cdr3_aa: CASSIGGAHSNQPQHF
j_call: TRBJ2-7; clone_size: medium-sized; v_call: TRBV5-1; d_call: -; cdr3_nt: TGCGCCAGCAGCTTGGTAGGGGGCTACGAGCAGTACTTC; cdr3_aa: CASSLVGGYEQYF
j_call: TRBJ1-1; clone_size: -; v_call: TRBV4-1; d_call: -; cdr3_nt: TGCGCCAGCAGCCAAGAAAATCTGGCCCGCACTGAAGCTTTCTTT; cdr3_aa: CASSQENLARTEAFF
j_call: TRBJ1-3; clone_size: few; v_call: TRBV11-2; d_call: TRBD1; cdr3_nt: TGTGCCAGCAGCTTAGGGACAGGGGCTGGAAACACCATATATTTT; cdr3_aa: CASSLGTGAGNTIYF
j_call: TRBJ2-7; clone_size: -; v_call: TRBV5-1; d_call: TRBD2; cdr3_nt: TGCGCCAGCAGCCGAGCGGGAGAAGAGGACGAGCAGTACTTC; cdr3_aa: CASSRAGEEDEQYF
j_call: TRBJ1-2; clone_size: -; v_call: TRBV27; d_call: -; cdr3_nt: TGTGCCAGCAGCCGACAGCGATATAATGCCTATGGCTACACCTTC; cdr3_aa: CASSRQRYNAYGYTF
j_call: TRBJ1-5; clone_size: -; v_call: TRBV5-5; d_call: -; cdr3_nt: TGTGCCAGCAGACGAACTGCCCAATCCCAGCATTTT; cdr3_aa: CASRRTAQSQHF
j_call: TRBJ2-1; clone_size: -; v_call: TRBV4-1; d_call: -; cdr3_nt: TGCGCCAGCAGCCAATCGGAGGGGAGCTCCTACAATGAGCAGTTCTTC; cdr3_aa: CASSQSEGSSYNEQFF
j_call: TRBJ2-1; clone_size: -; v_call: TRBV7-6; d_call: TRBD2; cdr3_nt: TGTGCCAGCAGCCCCGGGACTAGCGGCAAGAATGAGCAGTTCTTC; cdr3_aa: CASSPGTSGKNEQFF
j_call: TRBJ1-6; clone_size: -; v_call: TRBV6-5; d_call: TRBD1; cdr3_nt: TGTGCCAGCACCCTGGACAGGGGGCGAAATTCACCCCTCCACTTT; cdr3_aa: CASTLDRGRNSPLHF
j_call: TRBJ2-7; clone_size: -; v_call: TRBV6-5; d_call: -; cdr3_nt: TGTGCCAGCAGGCCCGACAGAAGCTCCTACGAGCAGTACTTC; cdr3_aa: CASRPDRSSYEQYF
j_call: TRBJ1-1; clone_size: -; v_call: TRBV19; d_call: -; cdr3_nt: TGTGCCAGTAGCCTAAGACAAGCGAACACTGAAGCTTTCTTT; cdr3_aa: CASSLRQANTEAFF